The source of this T cell receptor beta chain is a study of blood T cell repertoires in COVID-19 (dated by TCRdb to the early 2020s). About the investigation overall: Samples covering the acute and convalescent phases of COVID-19 were provided by collaborators in the United States, Italy and Spain. The material from the prospective study consisted of cDNA or gDNA derived from T cells, B-cell-depleted T cells, or PBMCs. Deeply sampled blood TCRbeta repertoires from subjects exposed to, actively infected with, or recovered from COVID-19 were included in the dataset. The repertoires were released in a freely available public database intended as a resource for research on the immune response to SARS-CoV-2. The samples were drawn from the first 160 participants of the ongoing ImmuneRACE study and from some 1,300 subjects provided by 6 global collaborators. The sample metadata nearly always contained a de-identified subject ID, COVID-19 status, age in years and sex. Where HLA class I and class II types were available, the types were taken from metadata supplied by the sample provider, not from assay-based typing.

The immunoSEQ Assay, a bias-controlled multiplex PCR, was used to amplify TCRbeta CDR3 regions from genomic DNA. Per the source publication's procedure: Within the assay, amplification of reference gene primers was used to estimate how many nucleated cells each sample contained. To quantify the absolute abundance of each unique TCRbeta CDR3 rearrangement, sequence reads were collapsed and filtered. For each sample, productive Simpson clonality was calculated as the square root of Simpson's diversity index across productive rearrangements. The source is immuneACCESS, and TCRdb retained only in-frame sequences with V and J called. Part of the clones is not carried over; for the studies checked, unresolved V genes explain less than half of this, and the remainder is unexplained. The D gene and trimming were derived from the DNA, and the V and J assignments and clone size from that table. The table for this sample lists about 460,000 clones; about 85% of them were counted only once. The ten largest clonotypes hold roughly 8.5% of the sample.

In the prospective study, participants were roughly 18 to 95 years old, resided in about two dozen geographic areas of the United States, and were enrolled through a virtual design. To assign participants to cohorts, the prospective study relied on clinical history that participants themselves reported in a screening survey and a study questionnaire. Recovered participants in ImmuneRACE Cohort 3 were defined by two consecutive negative NP/OP PCR tests, clearance by a healthcare professional, or resolution of symptoms. In the prospective study, whole blood, serum and a nasopharyngeal or oropharyngeal swab were collected from each participant by mobile phlebotomists. Prospective study participants could optionally give additional blood draws and questionnaires over a roughly two-month period. Before DNA extraction, blood samples from the prospective study were shipped at room temperature or frozen.

The full study reports these points: The quantity of clinical and demographic metadata differed by source and by participant and was supplied without curation.

This clone was counted only a few times. Its cognate antigen has yet to be identified. Per-base quality was not reported, and no clone a single base away is much larger than it. According to the germline V gene, CDR1 reads MNHEY and CDR2 reads SVGAGI. From its cysteine to its phenylalanine, the CDR3 spans 13 amino acids. The only DNA kept is the CDR3, 39 bases in frame from the first base. The trim is 5 bases for V and 6 bases for J, with a gap of 8 bases between the germline ends. This clonotype was sampled from a woman between 55 and 75 years old who had recovered from COVID-19. Input material: PBMCs or T cells enriched from blood (not recorded which). The rearranged segments are TRBV6-5 and TRBJ2-6, with the D gene uncertain. Here is the DNA: TGTGCCAGCAGTCGGGTCGTGGCCAACGTCCTGACTTTC. This codes for CASSRVVANVLTF.